The clone carrying this TCR beta chain was observed a handful of times. The antigen is undetermined. General study points: The TCR gene usage of tumor memory CD4+ T cells clustered together with blood and lymph node memory CD4+ cells and with lymph node naive CD4+ cells.

V trimming: 4 bases; J trimming: 4 bases; junction bases outside the gene matches: 6. The CDR3 runs to 16 residues. Per the germline V gene, CDR1 is SGHRS and CDR2 is YFSETQ. TCRdb processed the 5' RACE reads anew with MiXCR; each CDR3 protein has one entry. The sample contains some 54,000 distinct CDR3 sequences, approximately 17% of which appear only once. CD25-based Treg depletion was applied to purified naive CD4+ T cells. This receptor was obtained from a female donor with breast cancer. The sample comprised naive CD4+ T cells sorted from blood. The subset here: naive CD4+ T cells, CD4+CD45RA+CD25-. The chain has TRBV5-1 and TRBJ2-3, with 13 positions matching TRBD2. As DNA, the CDR3 is TGCGCCAGCAGCATGGGACTAGCGGGACGATCAGATACGCAGTATTTT. Its translation: CASSMGLAGRSDTQYF. Filled out from reference TRBV5-1 and TRBJ2-3, the complete variable domain reads KAGVTQTPRYLIKTRGQQVTLSCSPISGHRSVSWYQQTPGQGLQFLFEYFSETQRNKGNFPGRFSGRQFSNSRSEMNVSTLELGDSALYLCASSMGLAGRSDTQYFGPGTRLTVL.